Sequencing of this T cell receptor beta chain was carried out in a study of blood T cell repertoires in COVID-19. Study-wide background: Sample material is recorded as cDNA or gDNA derived from T cells, B-cell-depleted T cells, or PBMCs.

Assay used: immunoSEQ multiplex PCR; TCRdb lists only in-frame clones, some missing. This table holds 150,000 to 200,000 clones, about 88% found once. This clone was seen only a few times. Trimming cost V 3 bases and J 6 bases, with 8 bases left between them. CDR3 length equals 13 residues. Germline V gene data show CDR1 as SGHNT and CDR2 as YENEEA. The origin of this receptor is a woman between 45 and 65 years old with COVID-19, enrolled during active disease. V and J are TRBV11-3 and TRBJ2-2; no definite D call. The sequencing sample was made of peripheral blood. Written as DNA, the CDR3 is TGTGCCAGCAGCTTGCTAAAGTCCGGGGAGCTGTTTTTT. Protein: CASSLLKSGELFF.